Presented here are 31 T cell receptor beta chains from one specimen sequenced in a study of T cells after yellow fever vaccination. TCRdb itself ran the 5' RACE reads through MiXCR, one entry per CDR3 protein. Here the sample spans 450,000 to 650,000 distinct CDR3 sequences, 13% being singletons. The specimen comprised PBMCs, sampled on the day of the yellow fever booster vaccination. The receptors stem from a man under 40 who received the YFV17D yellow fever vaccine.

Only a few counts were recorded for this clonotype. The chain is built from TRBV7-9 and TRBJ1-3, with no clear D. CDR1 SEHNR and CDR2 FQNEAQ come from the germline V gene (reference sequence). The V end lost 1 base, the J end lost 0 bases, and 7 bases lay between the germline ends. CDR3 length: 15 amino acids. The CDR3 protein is CASSLVGNSGNTIYF. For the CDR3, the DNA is TGTGCCAGCAGCTTAGTCGGAAACTCTGGAAACACCATATATTTT.

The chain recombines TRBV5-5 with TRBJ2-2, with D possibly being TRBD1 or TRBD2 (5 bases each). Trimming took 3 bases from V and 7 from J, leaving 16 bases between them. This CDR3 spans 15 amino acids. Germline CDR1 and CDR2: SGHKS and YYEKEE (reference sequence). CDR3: CASSWEQGVVGELFF. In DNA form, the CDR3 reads TGTGCCAGCAGCTGGGAGCAAGGGGTTGTCGGGGAGCTGTTTTTT.

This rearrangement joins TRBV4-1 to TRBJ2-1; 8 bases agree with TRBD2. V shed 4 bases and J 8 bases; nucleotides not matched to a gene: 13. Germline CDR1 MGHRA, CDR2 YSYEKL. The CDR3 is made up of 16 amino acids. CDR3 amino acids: CASSPIGTRGGDEQFF. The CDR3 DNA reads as TGCGCCAGCAGCCCAATTGGGACTAGAGGGGGGGATGAGCAGTTCTTC.

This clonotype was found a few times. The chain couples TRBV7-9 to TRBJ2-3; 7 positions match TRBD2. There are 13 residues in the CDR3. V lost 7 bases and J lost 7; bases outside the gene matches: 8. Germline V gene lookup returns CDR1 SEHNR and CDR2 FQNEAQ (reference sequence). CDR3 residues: CASIAGELNTQYF. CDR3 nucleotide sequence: TGTGCCAGCATTGCGGGAGAATTGAATACGCAGTATTTT.

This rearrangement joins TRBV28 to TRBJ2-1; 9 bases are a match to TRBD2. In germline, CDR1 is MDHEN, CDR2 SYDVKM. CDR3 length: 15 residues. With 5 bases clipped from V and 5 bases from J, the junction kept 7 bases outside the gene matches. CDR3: CASSPRLADNNEQFF. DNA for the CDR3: TGTGCCAGCAGTCCAAGACTAGCGGACAACAATGAGCAGTTCTTC.

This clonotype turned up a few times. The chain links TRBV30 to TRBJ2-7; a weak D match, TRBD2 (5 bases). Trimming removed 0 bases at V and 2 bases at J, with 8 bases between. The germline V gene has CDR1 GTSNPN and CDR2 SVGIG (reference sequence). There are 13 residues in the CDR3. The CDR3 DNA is TGTGCCTGGAGTGTACACGGGGCCTACGAGCAGTACTTC. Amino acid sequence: CAWSVHGAYEQYF. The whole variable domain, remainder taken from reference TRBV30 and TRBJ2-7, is SQTIHQWPATLVQPVGSPLSLECTVEGTSNPNLYWYRQAAGRGLQLLFYSVGIGQISSEVPQNLSASRPQDRQFILSSKKLLLSDSGFYLCAWSVHGAYEQYFGPGTRLTVT.

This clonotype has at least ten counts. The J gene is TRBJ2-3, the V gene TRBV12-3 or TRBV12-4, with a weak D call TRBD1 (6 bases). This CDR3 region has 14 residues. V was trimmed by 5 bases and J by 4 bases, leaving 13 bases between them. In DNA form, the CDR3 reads TGTGCCAGCAGTAACTCACAGGGCGCAGATACGCAGTATTTT. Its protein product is CASSNSQGADTQYF.

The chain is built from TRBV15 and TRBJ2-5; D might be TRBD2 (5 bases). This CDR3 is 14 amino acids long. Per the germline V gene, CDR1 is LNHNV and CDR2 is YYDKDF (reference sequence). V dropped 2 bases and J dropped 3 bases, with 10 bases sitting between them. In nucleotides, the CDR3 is TGTGCCACCAGCAGAAGTCTAGCCGAAGAGACCCAGTACTTC. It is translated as CATSRSLAEETQYF.

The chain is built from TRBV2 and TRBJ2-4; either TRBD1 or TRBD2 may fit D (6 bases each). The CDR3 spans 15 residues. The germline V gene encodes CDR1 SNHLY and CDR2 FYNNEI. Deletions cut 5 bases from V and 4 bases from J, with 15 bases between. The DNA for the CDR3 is TGTGCCAGCAGTCCTTCGACAGGAGGGAAAAACATTCAGTACTTC. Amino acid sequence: CASSPSTGGKNIQYF.

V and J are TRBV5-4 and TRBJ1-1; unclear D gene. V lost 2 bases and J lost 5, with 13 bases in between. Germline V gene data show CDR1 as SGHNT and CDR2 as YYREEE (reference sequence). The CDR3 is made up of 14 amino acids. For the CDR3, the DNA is TGTGCCAGCAGCTTAGGTTGGGCGGGAACTGAAGCTTTCTTT. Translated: CASSLGWAGTEAFF.

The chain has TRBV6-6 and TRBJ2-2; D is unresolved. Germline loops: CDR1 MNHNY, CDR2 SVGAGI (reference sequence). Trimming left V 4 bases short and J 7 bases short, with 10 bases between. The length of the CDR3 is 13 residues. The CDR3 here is CASSSFANGELFF. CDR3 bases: TGTGCCAGCAGTTCCTTCGCGAACGGGGAGCTGTTTTTT.

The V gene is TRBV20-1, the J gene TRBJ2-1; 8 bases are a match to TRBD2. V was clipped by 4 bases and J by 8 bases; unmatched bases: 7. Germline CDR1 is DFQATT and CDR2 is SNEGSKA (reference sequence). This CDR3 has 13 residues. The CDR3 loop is CSAKGTSKHEQFF. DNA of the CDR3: TGCAGTGCTAAAGGGACTAGTAAGCATGAGCAGTTCTTC.

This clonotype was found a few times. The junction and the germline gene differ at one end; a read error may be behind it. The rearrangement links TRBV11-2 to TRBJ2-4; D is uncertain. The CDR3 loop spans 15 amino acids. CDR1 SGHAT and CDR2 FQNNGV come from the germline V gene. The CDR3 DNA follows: TGTGCCAGCAGATTAGATTACTCCCCTAAGAACATTCAGTACTTC. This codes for CASRLDYSPKNIQYF. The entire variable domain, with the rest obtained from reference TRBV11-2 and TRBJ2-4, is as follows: EAGVAQSPRYKIIEKRQSVAFWCNPISGHATLYWYQQILGQGPKLLIQFQNNGVVDDSQLPKDRFSAERLKGVDSTLKIQPAKLEDSAVYLCASRLDYSPKNIQYFGAGTRLSVL.

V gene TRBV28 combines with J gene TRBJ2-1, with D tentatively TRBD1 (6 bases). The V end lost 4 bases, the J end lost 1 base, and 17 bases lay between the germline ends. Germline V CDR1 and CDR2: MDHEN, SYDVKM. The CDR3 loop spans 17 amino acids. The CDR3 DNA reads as TGTGCCAGCAGTTCTCAGACAGGAAAAATATCCTACAATGAGCAGTTCTTC. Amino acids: CASSSQTGKISYNEQFF.

CDR3 bases: TGTGCCAGCAGTTTAGGACTCCTAGCGGGAGCCGGGAACACCGGGGAGCTGTTTTTT. As protein: CASSLGLLAGAGNTGELFF. The V gene is TRBV12-3 or TRBV12-4, the J gene TRBJ2-2; 10 nucleotides agree with TRBD2. V trimming: 1 base; J trimming: 1 base; junction bases outside the gene matches: 9. The CDR3 is made up of 19 amino acids.

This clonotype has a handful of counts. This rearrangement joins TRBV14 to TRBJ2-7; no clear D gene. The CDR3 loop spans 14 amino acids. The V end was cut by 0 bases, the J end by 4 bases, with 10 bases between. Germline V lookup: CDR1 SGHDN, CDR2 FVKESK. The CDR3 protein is CASSQDSSLYEQYF. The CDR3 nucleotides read TGTGCCAGCAGCCAAGACTCCTCCTTATACGAGCAGTACTTC.

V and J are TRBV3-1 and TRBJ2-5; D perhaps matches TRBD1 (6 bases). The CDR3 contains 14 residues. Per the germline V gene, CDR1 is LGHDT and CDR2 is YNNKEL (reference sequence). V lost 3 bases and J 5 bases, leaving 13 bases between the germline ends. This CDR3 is CASSQQQGRETQYF. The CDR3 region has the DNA TGTGCCAGCAGCCAGCAACAGGGTCGCGAGACCCAGTACTTC.

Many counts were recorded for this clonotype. CDR3 sequence (DNA): TGTGCCAGCAGTTTCTTAGGAGACACTGAAGCTTTCTTT. Amino acids: CASSFLGDTEAFF. The chain couples TRBV12-3 or TRBV12-4 to TRBJ1-1; D unresolved. The CDR3 consists of 13 residues. Trimming removed 3 bases from V and 3 bases from J, with 8 bases in between.

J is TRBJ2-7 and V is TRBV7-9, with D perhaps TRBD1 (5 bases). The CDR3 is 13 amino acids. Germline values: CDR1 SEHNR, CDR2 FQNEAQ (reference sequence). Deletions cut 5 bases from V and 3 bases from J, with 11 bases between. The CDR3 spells CASSQTTDYEQYF. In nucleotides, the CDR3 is TGTGCCAGCAGCCAGACGACAGACTACGAGCAGTACTTC.

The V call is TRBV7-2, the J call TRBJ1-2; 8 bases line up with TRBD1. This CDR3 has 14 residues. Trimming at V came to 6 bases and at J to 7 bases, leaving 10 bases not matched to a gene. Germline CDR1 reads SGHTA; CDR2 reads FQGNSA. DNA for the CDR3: TGTGCCAGCAGACTAGGGGGACAGGTACTTGGCTACACCTTC. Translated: CASRLGGQVLGYTF.

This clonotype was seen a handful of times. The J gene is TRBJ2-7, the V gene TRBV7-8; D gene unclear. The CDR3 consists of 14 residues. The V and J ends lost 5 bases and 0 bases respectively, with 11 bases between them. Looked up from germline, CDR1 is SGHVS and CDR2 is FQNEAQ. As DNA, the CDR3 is TGTGCCAGCAGCCGTGGACGTAGCTCCTACGAGCAGTACTTC. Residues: CASSRGRSSYEQYF.

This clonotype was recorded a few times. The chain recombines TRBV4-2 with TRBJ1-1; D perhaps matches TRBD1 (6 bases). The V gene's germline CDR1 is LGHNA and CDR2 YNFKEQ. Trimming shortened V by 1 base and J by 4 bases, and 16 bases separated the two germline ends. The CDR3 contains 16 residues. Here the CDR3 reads CASSQGTLTGATEAFF. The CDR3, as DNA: TGTGCCAGCAGCCAAGGGACCTTGACAGGCGCCACTGAAGCTTTCTTT.

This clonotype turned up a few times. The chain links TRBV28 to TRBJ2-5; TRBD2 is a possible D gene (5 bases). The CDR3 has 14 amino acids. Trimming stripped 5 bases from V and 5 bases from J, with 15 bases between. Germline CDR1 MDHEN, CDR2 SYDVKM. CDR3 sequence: CASSPPGRGETQYF. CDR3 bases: TGTGCCAGCAGTCCACCCGGACGCGGGGAGACCCAGTACTTC. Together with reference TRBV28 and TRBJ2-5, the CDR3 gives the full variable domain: DVKVTQSSRYLVKRTGEKVFLECVQDMDHENMFWYRQDPGLGLRLIYFSYDVKMKEKGDIPEGYSVSREKKERFSLILESASTNQTSMYLCASSPPGRGETQYFGPGTRLLVL.

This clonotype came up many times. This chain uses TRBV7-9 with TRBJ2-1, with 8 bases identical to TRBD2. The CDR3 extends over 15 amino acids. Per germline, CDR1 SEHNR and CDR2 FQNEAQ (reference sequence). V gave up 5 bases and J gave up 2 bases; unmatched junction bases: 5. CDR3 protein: CASSPSGSPYNEQFF. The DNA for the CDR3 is TGTGCCAGCAGCCCAAGCGGGAGTCCCTACAATGAGCAGTTCTTC.

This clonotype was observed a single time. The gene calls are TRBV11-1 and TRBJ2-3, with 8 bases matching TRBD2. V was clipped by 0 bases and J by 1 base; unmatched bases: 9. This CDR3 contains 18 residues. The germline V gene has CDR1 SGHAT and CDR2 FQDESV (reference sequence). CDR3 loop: CASSLATIREGGTDTQYF. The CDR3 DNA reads TGTGCCAGCAGCTTAGCGACTATTCGGGAGGGGGGCACAGATACGCAGTATTTT.

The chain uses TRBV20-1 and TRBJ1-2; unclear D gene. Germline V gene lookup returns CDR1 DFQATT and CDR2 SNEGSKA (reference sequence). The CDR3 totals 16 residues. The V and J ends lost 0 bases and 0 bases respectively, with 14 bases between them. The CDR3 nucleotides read TGCAGTGCTAGAGATTTGAGAATTCTTGCTAACTATGGCTACACCTTC. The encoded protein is CSARDLRILANYGYTF.

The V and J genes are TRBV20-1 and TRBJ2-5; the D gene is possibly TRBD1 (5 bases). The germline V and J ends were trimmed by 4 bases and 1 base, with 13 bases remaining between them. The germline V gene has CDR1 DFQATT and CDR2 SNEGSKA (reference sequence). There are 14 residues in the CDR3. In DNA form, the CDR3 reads TGCAGTGCTACCCAGGGCGGCTTCCAAGAGACCCAGTACTTC. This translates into CSATQGGFQETQYF.

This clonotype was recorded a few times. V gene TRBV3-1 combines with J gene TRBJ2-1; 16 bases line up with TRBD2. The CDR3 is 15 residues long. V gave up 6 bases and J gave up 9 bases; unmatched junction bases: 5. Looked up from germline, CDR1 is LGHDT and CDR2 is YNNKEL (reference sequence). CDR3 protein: CASREGLAGGFEQFF. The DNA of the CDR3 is TGTGCCAGCAGGGAGGGACTAGCGGGAGGGTTTGAGCAGTTCTTC.

The CDR3, as DNA: TGTGCCAGCAGTTACCTTAGCGAGGGGACAGGGGGAGCTTTCTTT. It is translated as CASSYLSEGTGGAFF. The chain joins TRBV6-5 to TRBJ1-1; 11 bases line up with TRBD1. The germline V gene has CDR1 MNHEY and CDR2 SVGAGI. Trimming took 2 bases from V and 10 from J; bases not matched to a gene: 9. The CDR3 is made up of 15 amino acids.

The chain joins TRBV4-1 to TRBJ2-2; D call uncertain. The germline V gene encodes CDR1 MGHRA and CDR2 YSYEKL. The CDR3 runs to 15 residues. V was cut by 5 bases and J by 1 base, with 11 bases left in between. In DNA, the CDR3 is TGCGCCAGCAGCGAAGCCGGCCGGAACACCGGGGAGCTGTTTTTT. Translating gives CASSEAGRNTGELFF.

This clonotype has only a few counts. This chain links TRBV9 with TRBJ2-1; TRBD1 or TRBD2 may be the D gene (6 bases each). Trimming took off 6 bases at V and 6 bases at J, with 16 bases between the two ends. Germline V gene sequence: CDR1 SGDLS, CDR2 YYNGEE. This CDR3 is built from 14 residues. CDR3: CASKGGPLSNEQFF. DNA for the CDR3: TGTGCCAGCAAAGGGGGGCCCCTTTCCAATGAGCAGTTCTTC. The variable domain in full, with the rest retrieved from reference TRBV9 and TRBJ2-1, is DSGVTQTPKHLITATGQRVTLRCSPRSGDLSVYWYQQSLDQGLQFLIQYYNGEERAKGNILERFSAQQFPDLHSELNLSSLELGDSALYFCASKGGPLSNEQFFGPGTRLTVL.